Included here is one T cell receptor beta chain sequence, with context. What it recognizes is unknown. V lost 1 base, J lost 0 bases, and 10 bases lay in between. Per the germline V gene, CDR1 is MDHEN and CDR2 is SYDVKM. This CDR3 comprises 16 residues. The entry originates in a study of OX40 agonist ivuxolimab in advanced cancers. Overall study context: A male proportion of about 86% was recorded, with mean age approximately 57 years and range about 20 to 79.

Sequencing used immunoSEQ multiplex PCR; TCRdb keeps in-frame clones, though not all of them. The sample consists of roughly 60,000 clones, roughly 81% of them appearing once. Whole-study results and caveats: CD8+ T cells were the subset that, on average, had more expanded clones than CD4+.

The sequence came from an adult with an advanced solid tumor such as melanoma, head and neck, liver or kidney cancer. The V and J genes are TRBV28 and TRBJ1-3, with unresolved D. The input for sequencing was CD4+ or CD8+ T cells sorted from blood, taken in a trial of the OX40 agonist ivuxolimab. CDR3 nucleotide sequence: TGTGCCAGCAGTTTATTTGGACTTCCCTCTGGAAACACCATATATTTT. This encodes CASSLFGLPSGNTIYF.